This T cell receptor (beta chain) originates from a study of shared clonotypes between healthy human individuals. The assay was immunoSEQ multiplex PCR, and TCRdb's table has in-frame clones only and misses some. The repertoire holds some 2,100,000 clones, approximately 96% seen once, with around 0.13% in the top ten. In germline, CDR1 is SGHDT, CDR2 YYEEEE. This CDR3 spans 16 amino acids. With 1 base removed from V and 2 bases from J, the gap between germline ends came to 14 bases. All of the donors resided in Nashville, Tennessee, and each was a Caucasian adult. Subsets obtained from CD4+ cells comprised CD45RA+ naive and CD45RA-negative memory cells.

The clonotype comes from a man between 18 and 29 years old in good health. V usage is TRBV5-6 and J usage is TRBJ2-3; tentatively, D is TRBD2 (6 bases). The specimen sequenced was naive CD4+ T cells sorted from blood. Subset described: CD45RA+ positively selected. The CDR3 DNA reads TGTGCCAGCAGCTTGATCCGGGCGGGATTCACAGATACGCAGTATTTT. This gives the protein CASSLIRAGFTDTQYF.